These 20 T cell receptor beta chains came from one sample sequenced in a study of sequential checkpoint blockade in melanoma. Indicated treatment: randomized to nivolumab then ipilimumab (arm A) or the reverse (arm B). Clones were read by immunoSEQ multiplex PCR, and TCRdb kept only the in-frame ones, dropping some. The sample holds approximately 10,000 clones, roughly four fifths seen once. The material sequenced was CD8+ T cells sorted from blood (inferred from file names), taken from a patient given nivolumab and ipilimumab in sequence. The receptors were sampled from a human donor with melanoma.

Comment on this clone: The junction departs from the called germline gene at one end, perhaps through a read error. This CDR3 reads CANSPDGGTEFGFQRQHF. Written as DNA, the CDR3 is TGTGCCAACAGCCCCGATGGGGGGACAGAGTTTGGTTTTCAGCGCCAGCATTTT. The gene calls are TRBV15 and TRBJ1-5; 7 positions agree with TRBD1. Per germline, CDR1 LNHNV and CDR2 YYDKDF (reference sequence). This CDR3 region has 18 residues.

A remark on this clone: This sample includes further DNA sequences coding for the same CDR3. V is TRBV9 and J is TRBJ1-2; no reliable D call. CDR3 length equals 12 residues. V was clipped by 3 bases and J by 5 bases, with 8 bases between them. CDR1 SGDLS and CDR2 YYNGEE come from the germline V gene. CDR3 nucleotides: TGTGCCAGCAGCGCGACGGGGTATGGCTACACCTTC. Its protein is CASSATGYGYTF.

The chain recombines TRBV7-6 with TRBJ2-1; 7 nucleotides align to TRBD2. Germline V gives CDR1 SGHVS, CDR2 FNYEAQ. V was clipped by 7 bases and J by 3 bases; unmatched bases: 3. This CDR3 region has 13 residues. As DNA, the CDR3 is TGTGCCAGCATGGAGCGGGACTACAATGAGCAGTTCTTC. Translated: CASMERDYNEQFF.

Only one count was recorded for this clone. The CDR3 nucleotides are TGTGCCAGCAGCCCCCGGGGGGGGCCCTACGAGCAGTACTTC. Its translation: CASSPRGGPYEQYF. The genes are TRBV9 and TRBJ2-7, with 8 bases fitting TRBD2. CDR3 length: 14 residues. Looked up from germline, CDR1 is SGDLS and CDR2 is YYNGEE. V lost 4 bases and J lost 2; bases outside the gene matches: 5.

The chain joins TRBV29-1 to TRBJ2-1, with TRBD2 matching over 7 bases. Germline CDR1 reads SQVTM; CDR2 reads ANQGSEA. With V trimmed by 1 base and J by 8 bases, 14 bases remained unmatched. CDR3 size: 16 residues. The CDR3 DNA follows: TGCAGCGTTGAAGGGACCCTTGCGGGAGACTGGGATGAGCAGTTCTTC. Protein product: CSVEGTLAGDWDEQFF.

This chain connects TRBV27 to TRBJ2-1; 7 nucleotides line up with TRBD2. The length of the CDR3 is 15 residues. V trimming: 3 bases; J trimming: 5 bases; junction bases outside the gene matches: 7. The germline gives CDR1 MNHEY, CDR2 SMNVEV (reference sequence). CDR3 loop: CASSLRASGHNEQFF. CDR3 bases: TGTGCCAGCAGTTTGAGAGCTAGCGGCCACAATGAGCAGTTCTTC.

This chain connects TRBV9 to TRBJ2-7, with 9 nucleotides matching TRBD1. The length of the CDR3 is 15 residues. After removal of 0 bases from V and 4 bases from J, the junction contained 5 bases not matched to a gene. Germline V CDR1 and CDR2: SGDLS, YYNGEE. The DNA for the CDR3 is TGTGCCAGCAGCGTAGGAGACAGGGGGTGGTACGAGCAGTACTTC. It codes for CASSVGDRGWYEQYF.

The chain employs TRBV7-6 and TRBJ2-3, with D possibly matching TRBD1 (6 bases). The CDR3 covers 14 residues. V shed 5 bases and J shed 5 bases, with 14 bases lying between them. Germline loops: CDR1 SGHVS, CDR2 FNYEAQ. The chain's CDR3 is CASSRRGPEDTQYF. The CDR3 nucleotides read TGTGCCAGCAGCCGCAGGGGCCCGGAAGATACGCAGTATTTT.

The table lists this clone with a few counts. The chain is built from TRBV5-4 and TRBJ2-2; 7 positions match TRBD1. The germline CDR1 and CDR2 sequences are SGHNT and YYREEE (reference sequence). This CDR3 has 16 amino acids. The ends lost 2 bases at V and 2 bases at J; junction bases unmatched: 6. The CDR3 nucleotides are TGTGCCAGCAGCTTACCCGGGACAGAAAACACCGGGGAGCTGTTTTTT. The encoded protein is CASSLPGTENTGELFF.

This clone has only a few counts. This sequence joins TRBV9 and TRBJ1-4; D possibly corresponds to TRBD1 (6 bases). Germline CDR1 and CDR2: SGDLS and YYNGEE. This CDR3 has 15 amino acids. V gave up 0 bases and J gave up 5 bases, with 11 bases separating them. The CDR3 nucleotides are TGTGCCAGCAGCGTAGAGGGCAGGGGAAATGAAAAACTGTTTTTT. Amino acid sequence: CASSVEGRGNEKLFF.

The chain links TRBV11-3 to TRBJ1-5, with a possible D match to TRBD1 (5 bases). The CDR3 loop spans 14 amino acids. The V gene's germline CDR1 is SGHNT and CDR2 YENEEA. Deletions cut 5 bases from V and 2 bases from J, with 10 bases between. Written as DNA, the CDR3 is TGTGCCAGCAGCCGGAAGACAGGCAATCAGCCCCAGCATTTT. It codes for CASSRKTGNQPQHF.

The chain joins TRBV7-9 to TRBJ2-1, with D possibly matching TRBD2 (5 bases). Deletions cut 0 bases from V and 8 bases from J, with 14 bases between. Per the germline V gene, CDR1 is SEHNR and CDR2 is FQNEAQ (reference sequence). The CDR3 runs to 15 residues. The CDR3 nucleotides read TGTGCCAGCAGCTTAGCGTACACTAGTTGGGATGAGCAGTTCTTC. Translation: CASSLAYTSWDEQFF.

Concerning this clone itself: The sample has other DNA sequences that encode this CDR3 too. The chain couples TRBV27 to TRBJ1-1, with D perhaps matching TRBD1 (6 bases). The V gene lost 6 bases and the J gene lost 4 bases, with 12 bases spanning the gap. The CDR3 covers 13 residues. Germline CDR1 is MNHEY and CDR2 is SMNVEV (reference sequence). CDR3: CASSLGGSTEAFF. For the CDR3, the DNA is TGTGCCAGCAGCCTAGGGGGTAGCACTGAAGCTTTCTTT.

This rearrangement joins TRBV9 to TRBJ2-7; 7 bases are shared with TRBD1. Unmatched junction bases numbered 4, after V lost 4 bases and J lost 6 bases. In germline, CDR1 is SGDLS, CDR2 YYNGEE. The CDR3 length is 12 residues. The CDR3 loop is CASSPEGAEQYF. The CDR3 coding sequence is TGTGCCAGCAGCCCAGAGGGGGCCGAGCAGTACTTC. The whole variable domain, filled in from reference TRBV9 and TRBJ2-7, reads DSGVTQTPKHLITATGQRVTLRCSPRSGDLSVYWYQQSLDQGLQFLIQYYNGEERAKGNILERFSAQQFPDLHSELNLSSLELGDSALYFCASSPEGAEQYFGPGTRLTVT.

The chain links TRBV5-1 to TRBJ2-1, with TRBD1 identical over 10 bases. The V gene end was trimmed by 4 bases and the J gene end by 14 bases; junction bases not matched to a gene: 6. Germline assignment: CDR1 SGHRS and CDR2 YFSETQ. The CDR3 extends over 12 amino acids. The CDR3 nucleotides are TGCGCCAGCAGCCCATGGGGGACAGGGGAGTTCTTC. It is translated as CASSPWGTGEFF.

This CDR3 is CASSPAGTSGRVNEQFF. The CDR3 DNA is TGCGCCAGCAGCCCCGCCGGGACTAGCGGGAGAGTGAATGAGCAGTTCTTC. The chain carries TRBV4-1 and TRBJ2-1; 14 nucleotides line up with TRBD2. Trimming cost V 4 bases and J 7 bases; bases outside gene matches: 9. Germline V gives CDR1 MGHRA, CDR2 YSYEKL. The CDR3 totals 17 residues.

In this sample, this clone turned up a few times. The chain recombines TRBV7-6 with TRBJ2-1, with a weak D call TRBD2 (6 bases). Trimming took 1 base from V and 3 from J, leaving 13 bases between them. Germline V gene lookup returns CDR1 SGHVS and CDR2 FNYEAQ. This CDR3 region has 16 residues. The CDR3 loop is CASSLEAGQIYNEQFF. In DNA form, the CDR3 reads TGTGCCAGCAGCTTAGAAGCGGGCCAAATCTACAATGAGCAGTTCTTC.

The J gene is TRBJ2-7, the V gene TRBV4-3; 7 bases match TRBD2. The J segment lost 7 bases and the V segment lost 3 bases, leaving 15 bases of the junction unmatched. CDR3 length: 16 amino acids. The V gene's germline CDR1 is LGHNA and CDR2 YSLEER. DNA of the CDR3: TGCGCCAGCAGCCAGACCACTAGCGACCCTCCTACAGAGCAGTACTTC. Amino acids: CASSQTTSDPPTEQYF.

The rearrangement links TRBV4-1 to TRBJ2-7, with 8 bases fitting TRBD2. The CDR3 loop spans 13 amino acids. V lost 1 base and J lost 6; bases outside the gene matches: 2. Germline V CDR1 and CDR2: MGHRA, YSYEKL. CDR3 nucleotides: TGCGCCAGCAGCCAAGGCGGGGGGTTCGAGCAGTACTTC. Translation: CASSQGGGFEQYF.

The gene calls are TRBV7-9 and TRBJ2-7; no firm D call. The CDR3 has 15 residues. CDR1 and CDR2 (germline): SEHNR, FQNEAQ (reference sequence). Trimming took 5 bases from V and 2 from J, leaving 16 bases between them. CDR3 DNA: TGTGCCAGCAGCCCGTCGCGGCGCCCGGCCTACGAGCAGTACTTC. The encoded protein is CASSPSRRPAYEQYF.